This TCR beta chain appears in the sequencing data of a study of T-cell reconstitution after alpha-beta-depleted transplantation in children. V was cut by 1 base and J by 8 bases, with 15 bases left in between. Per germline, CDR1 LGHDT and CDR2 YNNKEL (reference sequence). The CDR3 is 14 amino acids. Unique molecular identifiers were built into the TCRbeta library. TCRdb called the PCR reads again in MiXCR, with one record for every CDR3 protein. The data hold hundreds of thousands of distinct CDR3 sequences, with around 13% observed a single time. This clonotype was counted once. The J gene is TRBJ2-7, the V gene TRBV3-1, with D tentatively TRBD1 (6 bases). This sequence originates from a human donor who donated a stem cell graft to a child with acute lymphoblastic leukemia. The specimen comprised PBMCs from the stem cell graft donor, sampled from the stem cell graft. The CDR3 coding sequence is TGTGCCAGCAGCCAAGTCGGGGACACTTCCCAGCAGTACTTC. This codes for CASSQVGDTSQQYF.